Presented here are 25 T cell receptor beta chains from one specimen sequenced in a study of cytotoxic CD8 clonotypes in ibrutinib-treated CLL. Using immunoSEQ multiplex PCR, the repertoire was profiled, and TCRdb retains in-frame clones only, with some absent. The table records about 310,000 clones, roughly 80% of them present only once. Sample: PBMCs, taken before ibrutinib treatment. The receptors originated from a human donor with chronic lymphocytic leukemia.

The chain combines TRBV5-6 with TRBJ2-7; 14 bases map to TRBD2. V shed 3 bases, J shed 1 base, and the junction held 3 bases outside the gene matches. CDR3 length equals 16 residues. Germline CDR1 SGHDT, CDR2 YYEEEE. CDR3 in amino acids: CASSWTSGRKSYEQYF. CDR3 coding DNA: TGTGCCAGCAGCTGGACTAGCGGGAGGAAGTCCTACGAGCAGTACTTC.

The chain links TRBV30 to TRBJ2-2; 11 bases are a match to TRBD2. After removal of 0 bases from V and 4 bases from J, the junction contained 4 bases not matched to a gene. The CDR3 consists of 16 residues. Germline CDR1 and CDR2: GTSNPN and SVGIG (reference sequence). The CDR3 region is CAWSVLAGGITGELFF. Here the CDR3 DNA reads TGTGCCTGGAGTGTTTTAGCGGGAGGGATCACCGGGGAGCTGTTTTTT.

V and J are TRBV5-4 and TRBJ2-2, with D uncertain. V lost 0 bases and J 1 base, leaving 4 bases between the germline ends. Germline CDR1 reads SGHNT; CDR2 reads YYREEE (reference sequence). There are 14 residues in the CDR3. CDR3 amino acids: CASSLEQNTGELFF. The CDR3 DNA reads TGTGCCAGCAGCTTGGAACAGAACACCGGGGAGCTGTTTTTT.

The gene calls are TRBV6-5 and TRBJ2-7; no reliable D call. The ends were cut back, 1 base at V and 5 bases at J, with 3 bases in the middle. The germline gives CDR1 MNHEY, CDR2 SVGAGI. This CDR3 is 11 amino acids long. CDR3 protein: CASSYWNEQYF. CDR3 bases: TGTGCCAGCAGTTACTGGAACGAGCAGTACTTC.

This rearrangement joins TRBV7-9 to TRBJ2-7, with D perhaps TRBD2 (6 bases). Germline CDR1 is SEHNR and CDR2 is FQNEAQ (reference sequence). This CDR3 is 14 amino acids long. With 5 bases removed from V and 3 bases from J, the gap between germline ends came to 14 bases. The CDR3 bases are TGTGCCAGCAGCCCCCTTGCGGGGAACTACGAGCAGTACTTC. It yields the protein CASSPLAGNYEQYF.

The genes are TRBV5-4 and TRBJ2-7; TRBD2 is a possible D gene (5 bases). Germline V CDR1 and CDR2: SGHNT, YYREEE (reference sequence). V lost 1 base and J 0 bases, leaving 11 bases between the germline ends. CDR3 length: 15 amino acids. CDR3 region: CASSLMGVTSYEQYF. In DNA, the CDR3 is TGTGCCAGCAGCTTGATGGGAGTGACCTCCTACGAGCAGTACTTC.

This chain uses TRBV7-2 with TRBJ2-3; maybe TRBD2 (6 bases). The CDR3 is 16 residues long. With 5 bases removed from V and 4 bases from J, the gap between germline ends came to 19 bases. Germline CDR1 reads SGHTA; CDR2 reads FQGNSA. The CDR3 spells CASSPWGERAADTQYF. CDR3 in DNA: TGTGCCAGCAGCCCCTGGGGGGAGCGGGCGGCAGATACGCAGTATTTT.

The chain joins TRBV6-1 to TRBJ1-2, with no clear D. Germline V CDR1 and CDR2: MNHNS, SASEGT. Trimming removed 5 bases at V and 8 bases at J, with 12 bases between. This CDR3 comprises 12 residues. The CDR3 loop is CASSPRGDGYTF. DNA of the CDR3: TGTGCCAGCAGTCCCCGAGGAGACGGCTACACCTTC.

The chain joins TRBV9 to TRBJ1-2; TRBD1 matches 10 bases. Germline V gives CDR1 SGDLS, CDR2 YYNGEE. The CDR3 spans 15 residues. Unmatched junction bases numbered 10, after V lost 3 bases and J lost 8 bases. CDR3 sequence (DNA): TGTGCCAGCAGCGCTGGTCTAGACAGGGGGCGCGGCTACACCTTC. Protein sequence: CASSAGLDRGRGYTF.

The chain has TRBV19 and TRBJ2-3; D unclear. Germline V gene lookup returns CDR1 LNHDA and CDR2 SQIVND (reference sequence). The V end lost 2 bases, the J end lost 6 bases, and 6 bases lay between the germline ends. The CDR3 contains 12 residues. CDR3 coding DNA: TGTGCCAGTAGTATATCCGAGGATACGCAGTATTTT. Protein product: CASSISEDTQYF.

The sample holds one count of this clone. Here the CDR3 DNA reads TGCGCCAGCAGTGGATACCGGGACAGTGGCGAGCAGTACTTC. As protein: CASSGYRDSGEQYF. This chain uses TRBV10-2 with TRBJ2-7, with 7 bases identical to TRBD1. CDR1 WSHSY and CDR2 SAAADI come from the germline V gene. CDR3 length: 14 residues. Germline trimming cut 4 bases from V and 6 bases from J; bases unmatched to any gene: 9.

This clone appeared a single time. The V and J genes are TRBV11-1 and TRBJ2-7; 14 nucleotides align to TRBD2. Germline loops: CDR1 SGHAT, CDR2 FQDESV (reference sequence). The CDR3 loop spans 16 amino acids. The J segment lost 4 bases and the V segment lost 4 bases, leaving 6 bases of the junction unmatched. As DNA, the CDR3 is TGTGCCAGCAGCTGGGGACTAGCGGGAGTAGATTACGAGCAGTACTTC. It encodes CASSWGLAGVDYEQYF.

This sequence joins TRBV5-6 and TRBJ1-5, with TRBD1 as a possible D gene (5 bases). Germline CDR1 is SGHDT and CDR2 is YYEEEE. V was clipped by 1 base and J by 2 bases, with 10 bases between them. The CDR3 totals 15 residues. This chain's CDR3 is CASSLRGLGNQPQHF. The CDR3 DNA is TGTGCCAGCAGCTTGAGGGGCTTGGGCAATCAGCCCCAGCATTTT.

The V gene is TRBV30, the J gene TRBJ2-3; no definite D call. CDR3 size: 14 residues. The V and J ends lost 2 bases and 2 bases respectively, with 11 bases between them. CDR1 and CDR2 from the germline V gene are GTSNPN and SVGIG (reference sequence). CDR3 nucleotide sequence: TGTGCCTGGAGTACTCACGGACCCACAGATACGCAGTATTTT. Translation gives CAWSTHGPTDTQYF.

The chain uses TRBV4-1 and TRBJ1-1; TRBD1 matches 7 bases. CDR3 length: 15 residues. V trimming: 0 bases; J trimming: 5 bases; junction bases outside the gene matches: 6. The germline V gene has CDR1 MGHRA and CDR2 YSYEKL. The CDR3 spells CASSQDDREWTEAFF. In nucleotides, the CDR3 is TGCGCCAGCAGCCAAGATGACAGGGAGTGGACTGAAGCTTTCTTT.

The J gene is TRBJ2-3, the V gene TRBV6-5; TRBD2 aligns across 14 bases. CDR1 is MNHEY, CDR2 SVGAGI, per germline. CDR3 size: 15 residues. The ends lost 4 bases at V and 10 bases at J; junction bases unmatched: 7. The CDR3 here is CASSLQGLAGEAQYF. DNA for the CDR3: TGTGCCAGCAGTTTACAGGGACTAGCGGGAGAGGCGCAGTATTTT.

This clone turned up a few times. The chain recombines TRBV10-2 with TRBJ2-2; 11 bases line up with TRBD2. J was trimmed by 6 bases and V by 6 bases; bases with no gene match: 9. Germline V gene lookup returns CDR1 WSHSY and CDR2 SAAADI. The CDR3 runs to 16 residues. The CDR3, as DNA: TGCGCCAGCAGAATAGCGGGAGGGCCGTTCTCCGGGGAGCTGTTTTTT. It yields the protein CASRIAGGPFSGELFF.

The rearrangement links TRBV6-5 to TRBJ1-1; no clear D gene. The CDR3 consists of 15 residues. With 1 base removed from V and 5 bases from J, the gap between germline ends came to 14 bases. Germline V lookup: CDR1 MNHEY, CDR2 SVGAGI. CDR3 nucleotides: TGTGCCAGCAGTTACTGGGTAGTGGGGAGGACTGAAGCTTTCTTT. Encoded protein: CASSYWVVGRTEAFF.

J is TRBJ1-5 and V is TRBV28; D not resolved. The CDR3 consists of 14 residues. CDR1 is MDHEN and CDR2 is SYDVKM in the germline V gene. V shed 2 bases and J shed 0 bases, with 5 bases lying between them. CDR3 sequence: CASSLSYSNQPQHF. CDR3 in DNA: TGTGCCAGCAGTTTAAGCTATAGCAATCAGCCCCAGCATTTT. The variable domain in full, with the rest retrieved from reference TRBV28 and TRBJ1-5, is DVKVTQSSRYLVKRTGEKVFLECVQDMDHENMFWYRQDPGLGLRLIYFSYDVKMKEKGDIPEGYSVSREKKERFSLILESASTNQTSMYLCASSLSYSNQPQHFGDGTRLSIL.

This sequence joins TRBV19 and TRBJ2-1; 13 positions match TRBD2. The CDR3 spans 16 residues. Unmatched junction bases numbered 6, after V lost 5 bases and J lost 5 bases. Per the germline V gene, CDR1 is LNHDA and CDR2 is SQIVND (reference sequence). The CDR3 loop reads CASSGLAGEPHNEQFF. CDR3 sequence (DNA): TGTGCCAGTAGTGGACTAGCGGGGGAACCCCACAATGAGCAGTTCTTC.

This chain links TRBV13 with TRBJ1-4; weak D call: TRBD1 (6 bases). Germline CDR1 is PRHDT and CDR2 is FYEKMQ (reference sequence). The CDR3 extends over 14 amino acids. Trimming took 5 bases from V and 8 from J, leaving 15 bases between them. In nucleotides, the CDR3 is TGTGCCAGCAGCAAACAAGGGGACAACGAAAAACTGTTTTTT. Translating gives CASSKQGDNEKLFF.

The gene calls are TRBV7-2 and TRBJ2-3, with D tentatively TRBD2 (6 bases). CDR1 is SGHTA and CDR2 is FQGNSA in the germline V gene. This CDR3 has 15 residues. V lost 1 base, J lost 5 bases, and 13 bases lay in between. The CDR3 protein is CASSLGSGVGDTQYF. Here the CDR3 DNA reads TGTGCCAGCAGCTTAGGATCGGGAGTGGGAGATACGCAGTATTTT.

The V and J genes are TRBV11-2 and TRBJ2-7; D might be TRBD2 (8 bases). This CDR3 region has 14 residues. Germline V lookup: CDR1 SGHAT, CDR2 FQNNGV. V was shortened by 5 bases and J by 2 bases, with 13 bases between the two germline ends. The CDR3 bases are TGTGCCAGCAGCCTTAGCGGGACAGCCTACGAGCAGTACTTC. Its protein is CASSLSGTAYEQYF.

For this clone: Sequence at one end of the junction differs from germline and may be a read error. The chain uses TRBV27 and TRBJ2-1, with TRBD2 identical over 8 bases. Germline loops: CDR1 MNHEY, CDR2 SMNVEV (reference sequence). The CDR3 is made up of 14 amino acids. CDR3 sequence reads: CASSISRGGNEQFF. In DNA form, the CDR3 reads TGTGCCAGCAGTATATCTCGCGGGGGGAATGAGCAGTTCTTC.

The rearrangement links TRBV5-1 to TRBJ2-1; no definite D call. The CDR3 spans 17 residues. Germline V CDR1 and CDR2: SGHRS, YFSETQ. With 0 bases removed from V and 2 bases from J, the gap between germline ends came to 15 bases. The CDR3: CASSLAVAANTYNEQFF. CDR3 DNA sequence: TGCGCCAGCAGCTTGGCCGTGGCAGCCAATACCTACAATGAGCAGTTCTTC.